At least ten counts were recorded for the clone carrying this T cell receptor beta chain. The antigen is not known. According to the study, TCR beta libraries were built with iRepertoire HTBI primers and CDR3-region Arm-PCR. TCRdb reprocessed the multiplex PCR reads with MiXCR, giving one entry per CDR3 protein. The sample carries 300,000 or so distinct CDR3 sequences, roughly a fifth recorded once. Time point described: persistent/refractory GD, antithyroid drugs over 5 years with positive TRAb. The TCR library was made from RNA that had been extracted from PBMCs in TRIzol. Peripheral blood, about 9 milliliters of it, was drawn into EDTA tubes. The CDR3 consists of 13 residues. The V end lost 7 bases, the J end lost 8 bases, and 17 bases lay between the germline ends. Looked up from germline, CDR1 is MDHEN and CDR2 is SYDVKM. This sample is drawn from a study of regulatory T cells in long-lasting Graves disease. Study as a whole: Treatment with antithyroid drugs for over 5 years, together with positive TSH receptor antibodies, meant persistent Graves' disease.

General study points: The study found lower TCR diversity in persistent Graves' patients than in newly diagnosed ones.

Source: peripheral blood mononuclear cells (PBMCs), taken when the disease was refractory, from a patient treated with antithyroid drugs. The TCR sequence derives from a female donor with Graves disease. The rearrangement links TRBV28 to TRBJ1-2; the D gene is possibly TRBD1 (6 bases). CDR3 in amino acids: CASTDRGRKGYTF. The CDR3 nucleotides read TGTGCCAGCACCGACCGGGGGCGGAAGGGCTACACCTTC.